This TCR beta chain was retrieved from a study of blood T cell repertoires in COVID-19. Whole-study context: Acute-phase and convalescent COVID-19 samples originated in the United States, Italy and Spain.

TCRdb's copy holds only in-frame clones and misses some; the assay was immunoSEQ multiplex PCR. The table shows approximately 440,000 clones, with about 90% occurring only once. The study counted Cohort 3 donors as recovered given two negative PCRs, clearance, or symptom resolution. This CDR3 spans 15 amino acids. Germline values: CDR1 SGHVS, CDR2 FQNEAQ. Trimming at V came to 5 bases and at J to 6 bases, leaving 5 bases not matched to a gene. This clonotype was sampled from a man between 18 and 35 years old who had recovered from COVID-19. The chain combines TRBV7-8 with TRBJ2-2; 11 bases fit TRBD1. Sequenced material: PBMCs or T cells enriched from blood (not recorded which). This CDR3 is CASSMGQGVAGELFF. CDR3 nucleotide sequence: TGTGCCAGCAGCATGGGACAGGGGGTTGCCGGGGAGCTGTTTTTT.